The T cell receptor beta chain described here comes from a study of PD-1 blockade in classical Hodgkin lymphoma. Profiling relied on immunoSEQ multiplex PCR, and the TCRdb table lists in-frame clones only, not all of them. The sample carries nearly 25,000 clones, roughly three quarters recorded once. Findings and caveats of the study: Those starting nivolumab under 1 year post-ASCT were excluded. Newly diagnosed patients reportedly had lower baseline TCR diversity than healthy donors. Unlike CD8+ TCR diversity, which did not rise significantly by C4D1, CD4+ TCR diversity did.

After autologous stem cell transplantation all patients relapsed, and prior brentuximab vedotin exposure differed between cohorts. On this clone: What it binds is unknown.

Sequenced material: peripheral blood mononuclear cells (PBMCs), taken at baseline. The clonotype originates from a human donor with classical Hodgkin lymphoma.

As DNA, the CDR3 is TGTGCCAGCAGTACTTCCGGGCCTGGGGCTTTCTTT. This encodes CASSTSGPGAFF. The chain carries TRBV6-6 and TRBJ1-1; D not resolved. The V gene lost 5 bases and the J gene lost 11 bases, with 15 bases spanning the gap. The CDR3 loop spans 12 amino acids. Germline V gene sequence: CDR1 MNHNY, CDR2 SVGAGI (reference sequence).